Detailed here is one T cell receptor (beta chain). The record originates from a study of technical replicates of blood from a handful of donors. Profiling relied on immunoSEQ multiplex PCR, and the TCRdb table lists in-frame clones only, not all of them. The sample has 100,000 or so clones, roughly 95% seen once. V was pared by 6 bases and J by 5 bases, with 26 bases between. CDR3 length: 18 residues. Germline V gene data show CDR1 as MDHEN and CDR2 as SYDVKM. Specimen: T cells isolated from PBMCs. The genes are TRBV28 and TRBJ1-5; D remains ambiguous. This receptor was identified in a human donor in good health. The CDR3 loop reads CASRHVTRQVSSHQPQHF. The CDR3 DNA reads TGTGCCAGCAGACACGTGACCCGACAAGTTAGTTCCCATCAGCCCCAGCATTTT.